Listed below are T cell receptor beta chains from one sample, sequenced in a study of cytomegalovirus exposure and HLA in healthy donors. The assay was immunoSEQ multiplex PCR, and TCRdb's table has in-frame clones only and misses some. The table shows 110,000 to 150,000 clones, with about three quarters occurring only once. Sequenced input: PBMCs. These receptor sequences come from a human donor in good health. Each CDR3 is given with its conserved first and last residue. A D gene is named only where the DNA matches it firmly. Part of the rows lack a size; the others show once, few, many or a class for expanded clones.

CDR3 DNA,CDR3 protein,V gene,D gene,clone size,J gene
TGTGCTAGTGGTTTGGTATACAGGGGCCAGAAAGAGACCCAGTACTTC,CASGLVYRGQKETQYF,TRBV12-5,TRBD1,few,TRBJ2-5
TGTGCCAGCAGCCGGACAGGGCGAACCGGGGAGCTGTTTTTT,CASSRTGRTGELFF,TRBV7-9,TRBD1,.,TRBJ2-2
TGTGCCAGCAGCCCGGGACACGGCGGTTACTACGAGCAGTACTTC,CASSPGHGGYYEQYF,TRBV13,.,.,TRBJ2-7
TGCGCCAGCAGCTTGGCTTCCTACAATGAGCAGTTCTTC,CASSLASYNEQFF,TRBV5-1,.,.,TRBJ2-1
TGTGCCAGTAGTATAGGAGTTAACTATGGCTACACCTTC,CASSIGVNYGYTF,TRBV19,.,.,TRBJ1-2
TGTGCCAGCAGCACTGGACTAGCGCAAGAGACCCAGTACTTC,CASSTGLAQETQYF,TRBV13,TRBD2,.,TRBJ2-5
TGTGCCAGCAGATCCGGGACAACTCTTTACGAGCAGTACTTC,CASRSGTTLYEQYF,TRBV6-5,.,few,TRBJ2-7
TGTGCCACCAGCCCTTACAGGAATAGGGGCTACACCTTC,CATSPYRNRGYTF,TRBV15,.,.,TRBJ1-2
TGTGCCTGGAGCCACGCATTCGGGACAGGGAGATCACCCCTCCACTTT,CAWSHAFGTGRSPLHF,TRBV30,TRBD1,few,TRBJ1-6
TGTGCCAGCAGGGCAGGGTGGCATGAGCAGTTCTTC,CASRAGWHEQFF,TRBV27,.,.,TRBJ2-1
TGTGCCAGCAGCCCTGAGGGACAGCGGACAGATACGCAGTATTTT,CASSPEGQRTDTQYF,TRBV6-5,TRBD1,.,TRBJ2-3
TGTGCCACCAGCAGAGAAGGACTAGCTGCCGGGGAGCTGTTTTTT,CATSREGLAAGELFF,TRBV15,TRBD2,.,TRBJ2-2
TGTGCCAGCGAAGCGGGGGGCCGGAATGAGCAGTTCTTC,CASEAGGRNEQFF,TRBV28,TRBD2,.,TRBJ2-1
TGTGCCTGGACCAGGGGGCCCTATGGCTACACCTTC,CAWTRGPYGYTF,TRBV30,TRBD1,.,TRBJ1-2
TGTGCCAGCAGCCAAGGTCCCTACTTGGCGGGAGAGGCAGATACGCAGTATTTT,CASSQGPYLAGEADTQYF,TRBV4-2,TRBD2,.,TRBJ2-3
TGCGCCAGCAGCTCGAGGGGACAGGGGGCTTTTAGCACTGAAGCTTTCTTT,CASSSRGQGAFSTEAFF,TRBV5-1,TRBD1,.,TRBJ1-1
TGTGCCTGGAGTGCTCCGGGCTACGAGCAGTACTTC,CAWSAPGYEQYF,TRBV30,.,.,TRBJ2-7
TGTGCCACCGCCGGGAGTAACTATGGCTACACCTTC,CATAGSNYGYTF,TRBV7-2,.,.,TRBJ1-2
TGTGCCAGTAGTTATCTGACAGATCCCTACTCTGGAAACACCATATATTTT,CASSYLTDPYSGNTIYF,TRBV19,.,.,TRBJ1-3
TGTGCCAGCAGTTTGCGCGGGGGAGGGGAGCTGTTTTTT,CASSLRGGGELFF,TRBV27,TRBD2,.,TRBJ2-2
TGTGCCAGCTCACCACCAAACTCTCGGTCACCCCTCCACTTT,CASSPPNSRSPLHF,TRBV18,.,.,TRBJ1-6
TGCAGCGTTGTTTGCGAAACCGACTCGCGGGGAGGTCCTATCTACGAGCAGTACTTC,CSVVCETDSRGGPIYEQYF,TRBV29-1,.,few,TRBJ2-7
TGTGCCAGCAGCCCGGGACTAGCGAGGGAGCAGTTCTTC,CASSPGLAREQFF,TRBV7-9,TRBD2,few,TRBJ2-1
TGTGCCAGCACTCGGGACAGCTCTGGAAACACCATATATTTT,CASTRDSSGNTIYF,TRBV2,TRBD1,.,TRBJ1-3
TGCAGCGTTGATCGGACAGGGAACTATGGCTACACCTTC,CSVDRTGNYGYTF,TRBV29-1,TRBD1,once,TRBJ1-2
TGCGCCAGCAGCTTGGCGGAGGACTCGATGAACACAGATACGCAGTATTTT,CASSLAEDSMNTDTQYF,TRBV5-1,.,.,TRBJ2-3
TGTGCCTGGAGTGCGGGGGATACGCAGTATTTT,CAWSAGDTQYF,TRBV30,.,.,TRBJ2-3
TGTGCCAGCAGAAGGGGGCGAAGGACAGATACGCAGTATTTT,CASRRGRRTDTQYF,TRBV6-1,TRBD1,.,TRBJ2-3
TGTGCCAGCTCACCAAAGGGGACAGGGCAGCCCCAGCATTTT,CASSPKGTGQPQHF,TRBV18,TRBD1,.,TRBJ1-5
TGCGCCAGCAGCCGACAGGGGGGAGCAGATACGCAGTATTTT,CASSRQGGADTQYF,TRBV4-1,TRBD1,.,TRBJ2-3
TGTGCCAGCAGCACGAGTCGTCTAGCGGAGGGGGAGACCCAGTACTTC,CASSTSRLAEGETQYF,TRBV5-4,TRBD2,.,TRBJ2-5
TGTGCCAGCAGTGAAGGTAAGGGCGGGACTGAAGCTTTCTTT,CASSEGKGGTEAFF,TRBV6-5,.,.,TRBJ1-1
TGCGCCAGCAGCTTGGCCGGGACGGCGGGGTGGGGCACTAATGAAAAACTGTTTTTT,CASSLAGTAGWGTNEKLFF,TRBV5-1,.,.,TRBJ1-4